What follows are 28 T cell receptor beta chains derived from one specimen sequenced in a study of stem cell transplantation in POMP-related autoinflammatory disease. The table came from immunoSEQ multiplex PCR; TCRdb's copy has only in-frame clones and leaves some out. This table has around 10,000 clones, 85% to 90% appearing once. No antigen has been identified for these receptors. The study, taken as a whole, reports: PRAID patients trended toward lower TRB diversity and higher clonality in all analyzed T-cell subsets. Patients with PRAID showed a restricted number of unique TRB V-J gene pairings.

Sequencing used CD8+ T cells from PBMCs, obtained before stem cell transplantation. The receptor set was obtained from a human donor with POMP-related autoinflammation and immune dysregulation (PRAID).

This chain links TRBV19 with TRBJ2-3; 7 bases are a match to TRBD2. The CDR3 has 15 residues. Germline V CDR1 and CDR2: LNHDA, SQIVND (reference sequence). The ends lost 1 base at V and 2 bases at J; junction bases unmatched: 3. CDR3 nucleotide sequence: TGTGCCAGTAGTATAGCGGGAGGCTTCACAGATACGCAGTATTTT. Its protein product is CASSIAGGFTDTQYF.

The J gene is TRBJ1-1, the V gene TRBV27; TRBD1 agrees at 9 bases. CDR1 is MNHEY and CDR2 is SMNVEV in the germline V gene (reference sequence). The CDR3 extends over 14 amino acids. V was clipped by 4 bases and J by 3 bases; unmatched bases: 3. The CDR3 here is CASSWGQGYTEAFF. The CDR3 nucleotides are TGTGCCAGCAGTTGGGGACAGGGTTACACTGAAGCTTTCTTT.

This clone has just a few counts. The chain combines TRBV5-8 with TRBJ2-3; 13 nucleotides agree with TRBD2. Germline V gives CDR1 SGHTS, CDR2 YDEGEE. The length of the CDR3 is 17 residues. The junction had 10 bases not matched to a gene; V was cut back by 3 bases and J by 6 bases. CDR3: CASSSRLAGGWLDTQYF. CDR3 bases: TGTGCCAGCAGCTCCAGACTAGCGGGAGGCTGGTTGGATACGCAGTATTTT.

The chain employs TRBV29-1 and TRBJ2-1; D is tentatively TRBD1 or TRBD2 (5 bases each). This CDR3 is built from 12 residues. Germline CDR1 is SQVTM and CDR2 is ANQGSEA. Trimming took off 8 bases at V and 9 bases at J, with 17 bases between the two ends. CDR3 loop: CSPRDEHGEQFF. In nucleotides, the CDR3 is TGCAGCCCCAGGGACGAGCACGGTGAGCAGTTCTTC.

The V call is TRBV7-9, the J call TRBJ2-1; 7 bases are a match to TRBD1. The length of the CDR3 is 15 residues. Germline V lookup: CDR1 SEHNR, CDR2 FQNEAQ (reference sequence). Germline trimming cut 0 bases from V and 4 bases from J; bases unmatched to any gene: 3. CDR3 bases: TGTGCCAGCAGCTTAGCCGGGACAGAGTACAATGAGCAGTTCTTC. Translating gives CASSLAGTEYNEQFF.

The chain uses TRBV30 and TRBJ2-1, with 11 nucleotides matching TRBD2. The ends lost 4 bases at V and 5 bases at J; junction bases unmatched: 1. The CDR3 contains 13 residues. CDR1 is GTSNPN, CDR2 SVGIG, per germline (reference sequence). Written as DNA, the CDR3 is TGTGCCTGGACTAGCGGGGGGAACAATGAGCAGTTCTTC. Amino acids: CAWTSGGNNEQFF.

The V call is TRBV13, the J call TRBJ2-1, with 11 bases lining up with TRBD2. CDR3 length: 16 residues. V gave up 4 bases and J gave up 9 bases; unmatched junction bases: 11. The germline CDR1 and CDR2 sequences are PRHDT and FYEKMQ (reference sequence). DNA of the CDR3: TGTGCCAGCAGCTCCCCGACTACTAGCGGGAGCGGTGAGCAGTTCTTC. This sequence encodes CASSSPTTSGSGEQFF.

The chain recombines TRBV4-1 with TRBJ2-5, with no clear D. V was pared by 4 bases and J by 5 bases, with 8 bases between. The CDR3 loop spans 12 amino acids. In germline, CDR1 is MGHRA, CDR2 YSYEKL. The CDR3 bases are TGCGCCAGCAGCCGAGATTGGGAGACCCAGTACTTC. Translating it yields CASSRDWETQYF.

This chain connects TRBV2 to TRBJ2-3; TRBD2 agrees at 15 bases. Germline V lookup: CDR1 SNHLY, CDR2 FYNNEI. This CDR3 spans 16 amino acids. Trimming cost V 6 bases and J 5 bases; bases outside gene matches: 6. As DNA, the CDR3 is TGTGCCAGCAGCCCCGGACTAGCGGGAGGGATAGATACGCAGTATTTT. Translating gives CASSPGLAGGIDTQYF.

The CDR3 sequence is CASSQSGPGGNYGYTF. The CDR3 region has the DNA TGCGCCAGCAGCCAAAGTGGCCCCGGGGGTAACTATGGCTACACCTTC. The V call is TRBV4-1, the J call TRBJ1-2, with a possible D match to TRBD1 (5 bases). The CDR3 contains 16 residues. Germline V gene data show CDR1 as MGHRA and CDR2 as YSYEKL. V lost 2 bases, J lost 1 base, and 14 bases lay in between.

Regarding this clone: At one of its ends the junction is not consistent with the germline gene, which may arise from a read error. The chain recombines TRBV28 with TRBJ2-2; a possible D gene is TRBD2 (7 bases). CDR1 and CDR2 from the germline V gene are MDHEN and SYDVKM. The CDR3 sequence is 12 residues long. Here the CDR3 reads CASRPDSGELVF. DNA for the CDR3: TGTGCCAGCAGACCGGACAGCGGGGAGCTGGTTTTT.

V is TRBV5-6 and J is TRBJ2-7; D remains ambiguous. The germline V and J ends were trimmed by 4 bases and 0 bases, with 14 bases remaining between them. The CDR3 spans 15 residues. CDR1 SGHDT and CDR2 YYEEEE come from the germline V gene. The CDR3 DNA sequence: TGTGCCAGCAGCCCCGAGCCCAAACTCTCCTACGAGCAGTACTTC. Translated, it gives CASSPEPKLSYEQYF.

The chain uses TRBV19 and TRBJ2-7, with D perhaps TRBD1 (5 bases). The CDR3 is made up of 13 amino acids. V was pared by 7 bases and J by 2 bases, with 12 bases between. The V gene's germline CDR1 is LNHDA and CDR2 SQIVND (reference sequence). The CDR3 loop reads CASTGKGPYEQYF. The CDR3 region has the DNA TGTGCCAGTACAGGGAAGGGGCCCTACGAGCAGTACTTC.

V and J are TRBV7-9 and TRBJ2-3; TRBD2 might be the D (6 bases). V was trimmed by 4 bases and J by 4 bases, leaving 12 bases between them. From germline, CDR1 is SEHNR and CDR2 FQNEAQ (reference sequence). The CDR3 has 14 amino acids. DNA for the CDR3: TGTGCCAGCAGCTCGGGACTTGGGGCAGATACGCAGTATTTT. This codes for CASSSGLGADTQYF.

This sequence joins TRBV5-1 and TRBJ2-7; a weak D match, TRBD2 (5 bases). The CDR3 spans 15 residues. V dropped 2 bases and J dropped 2 bases, with 14 bases sitting between them. Per germline, CDR1 SGHRS and CDR2 YFSETQ. DNA of the CDR3: TGCGCCAGCAGCTTCTCTGCGGGTGCCCCCTACGAGCAGTACTTC. This sequence encodes CASSFSAGAPYEQYF.

The chain uses TRBV6-1 and TRBJ2-3; the D is unclear. Germline V gene sequence: CDR1 MNHNS, CDR2 SASEGT. V lost 0 bases and J lost 2, with 6 bases in between. The CDR3 is 14 amino acids. The CDR3 is CASSEALATDTQYF. The DNA for the CDR3 is TGTGCCAGCAGTGAAGCGTTAGCCACAGATACGCAGTATTTT.

The V call is TRBV28, the J call TRBJ2-7, with 11 bases aligning to TRBD2. CDR3 length: 17 residues. Germline lookup yields CDR1 MDHEN and CDR2 SYDVKM. The J segment lost 5 bases and the V segment lost 2 bases, leaving 11 bases of the junction unmatched. CDR3 coding DNA: TGTGCCAGCAGTTTAGATATAGCGGGAGGGCCGGGAGACGAGCAGTACTTC. The encoded protein is CASSLDIAGGPGDEQYF.

The chain uses TRBV9 and TRBJ1-2; possibly TRBD1 for D (6 bases). CDR1 is SGDLS, CDR2 YYNGEE, per germline. The V end lost 4 bases, the J end lost 5 bases, and 18 bases lay between the germline ends. The CDR3 runs to 15 residues. The CDR3 DNA sequence: TGTGCCAGCAGCCCCCACCGGGGGCGAGGGTATGGCTACACCTTC. It yields the protein CASSPHRGRGYGYTF.

The chain joins TRBV13 to TRBJ2-5, with no clear D. Germline CDR1 and CDR2: PRHDT and FYEKMQ (reference sequence). The length of the CDR3 is 15 residues. V was pared by 5 bases and J by 0 bases, with 13 bases between. The CDR3 is CASSAGRRYQETQYF. CDR3 bases: TGTGCCAGCAGCGCAGGACGTCGGTACCAAGAGACCCAGTACTTC.

V usage is TRBV4-1 and J usage is TRBJ2-7; 10 bases match TRBD2. Per the germline V gene, CDR1 is MGHRA and CDR2 is YSYEKL. With V trimmed by 3 bases and J by 3 bases, 5 bases remained unmatched. CDR3 length: 15 amino acids. The CDR3 reads CASSHDASGGYEQYF. The CDR3 nucleotides read TGCGCCAGCAGCCATGACGCTAGCGGGGGCTACGAGCAGTACTTC.

This chain connects TRBV2 to TRBJ2-1, with D unresolved. Trimming stripped 3 bases from V and 5 bases from J, with 14 bases between. CDR3 length: 15 residues. Germline V gene lookup returns CDR1 SNHLY and CDR2 FYNNEI. The chain's CDR3 is CASSDIPGRNNEQFF. CDR3 in DNA: TGTGCCAGCAGTGATATTCCGGGCCGGAACAATGAGCAGTTCTTC. The full variable domain, in which reference TRBV2 and TRBJ2-1 provide the parts outside the CDR3, is EPEVTQTPSHQVTQMGQEVILRCVPISNHLYFYWYRQILGQKVEFLVSFYNNEISEKSEIFDDQFSVERPDGSNFTLKIRSTKLEDSAMYFCASSDIPGRNNEQFFGPGTRLTVL.

The CDR3 nucleotides are TGTGCCAGCAGCCCCAGGGGAATGTCCTACGAGCAGTACTTC. Residues: CASSPRGMSYEQYF. V gene TRBV7-9 combines with J gene TRBJ2-7; D is perhaps TRBD1 (6 bases). Trimming stripped 5 bases from V and 1 base from J, with 12 bases between. This CDR3 is 14 amino acids long. Germline CDR1 is SEHNR and CDR2 is FQNEAQ (reference sequence).

This chain joins TRBV28 and TRBJ1-4; D gene unclear. The CDR3 runs 17 residues. The V gene lost 5 bases and the J gene lost 4 bases, with 20 bases spanning the gap. Germline CDR1 and CDR2: MDHEN and SYDVKM. CDR3 nucleotides: TGTGCCAGCAGTCCCCCCGAATGGCAGGTTAATAATGAAAAACTGTTTTTT. Amino acids: CASSPPEWQVNNEKLFF.

The chain carries TRBV4-1 and TRBJ1-1; TRBD1 agrees at 7 bases. Germline trimming cut 3 bases from V and 1 base from J; bases unmatched to any gene: 2. The CDR3 is 14 amino acids. Germline V gene lookup returns CDR1 MGHRA and CDR2 YSYEKL. The CDR3 here is CASSQWTGNTEAFF. In nucleotides, the CDR3 is TGCGCCAGCAGCCAGTGGACAGGGAACACTGAAGCTTTCTTT.

CDR3 sequence reads: CASRHGGITEAFF. CDR3 DNA sequence: TGTGCCAGTAGGCACGGGGGAATCACTGAAGCTTTCTTT. V and J are TRBV19 and TRBJ1-1; the D gene is possibly TRBD1 (5 bases). Germline loops: CDR1 LNHDA, CDR2 SQIVND (reference sequence). The germline V and J ends were trimmed by 6 bases and 4 bases, with 12 bases remaining between them. The length of the CDR3 is 13 residues. Drawing the rest from reference TRBV19 and TRBJ1-1, the complete variable domain is DGGITQSPKYLFRKEGQNVTLSCEQNLNHDAMYWYRQDPGQGLRLIYYSQIVNDFQKGDIAEGYSVSREKKESFPLTVTSAQKNPTAFYLCASRHGGITEAFFGQGTRLTVV.

The chain couples TRBV15 to TRBJ1-5; 7 bases are shared with TRBD1. Germline CDR1 LNHNV, CDR2 YYDKDF (reference sequence). This CDR3 comprises 19 residues. J lost 0 bases, V lost 6 bases, and 17 bases had no gene match. CDR3 region: CATRSWGPGTVNSNQPQHF. CDR3 in DNA: TGTGCCACCAGGTCTTGGGGCCCAGGGACAGTAAATAGCAATCAGCCCCAGCATTTT.

The V gene is TRBV7-9, the J gene TRBJ1-1; D remains unclear. There are 15 residues in the CDR3. Per germline, CDR1 SEHNR and CDR2 FQNEAQ (reference sequence). Trimming took 4 bases from V and 5 from J, leaving 17 bases between them. CDR3 amino acids: CASSYAPWGGTEAFF. CDR3 nucleotide sequence: TGTGCCAGCAGCTACGCCCCCTGGGGAGGGACTGAAGCTTTCTTT.

This clone was seen once. J is TRBJ1-1 and V is TRBV4-1, with D possibly matching TRBD1 (5 bases). Germline V gene data show CDR1 as MGHRA and CDR2 as YSYEKL. The CDR3 runs to 14 residues. With 4 bases removed from V and 0 bases from J, the gap between germline ends came to 9 bases. CDR3 sequence reads: CASSPQGLNTEAFF. CDR3 sequence (DNA): TGCGCCAGCAGCCCCCAGGGACTGAACACTGAAGCTTTCTTT.